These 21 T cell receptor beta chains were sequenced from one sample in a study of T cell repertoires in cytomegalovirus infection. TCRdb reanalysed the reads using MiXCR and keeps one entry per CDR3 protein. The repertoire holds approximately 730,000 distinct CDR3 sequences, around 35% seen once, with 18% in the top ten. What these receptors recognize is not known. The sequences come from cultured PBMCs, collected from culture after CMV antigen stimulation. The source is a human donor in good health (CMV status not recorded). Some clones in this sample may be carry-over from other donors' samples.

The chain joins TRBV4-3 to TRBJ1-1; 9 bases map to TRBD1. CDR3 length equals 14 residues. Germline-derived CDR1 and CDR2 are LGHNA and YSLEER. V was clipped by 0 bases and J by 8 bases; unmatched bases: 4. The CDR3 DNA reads TGCGCCAGCAGCCAAGAAGAACAGGGGGCAGAAGCTTTCTTT. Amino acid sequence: CASSQEEQGAEAFF.

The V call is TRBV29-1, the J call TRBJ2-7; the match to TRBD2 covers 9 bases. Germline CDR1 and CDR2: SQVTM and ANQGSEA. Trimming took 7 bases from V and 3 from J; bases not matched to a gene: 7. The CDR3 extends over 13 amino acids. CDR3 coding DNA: TGCAGCGGCCGTAGCGGGAGTGACTACGAGCAGTACTTC. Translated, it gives CSGRSGSDYEQYF.

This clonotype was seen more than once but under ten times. This chain's CDR3 is CASSLSGRSTEQYF. The CDR3, as DNA: TGTGCCAGCAGCCTAAGTGGACGCTCTACGGAGCAGTACTTC. V is TRBV7-2 and J is TRBJ2-7, with D unresolved. V lost 5 bases and J 7 bases, leaving 18 bases between the germline ends. The CDR3 covers 14 residues. Germline lookup yields CDR1 SGHTA and CDR2 FQGNSA. The complete variable domain, with remaining parts taken from reference TRBV7-2 and TRBJ2-7, reads GAGVSQSPSNKVTEKGKDVELRCDPISGHTALYWYRQSLGQGLEFLIYFQGNSAPDKSGLPSDRFSAERTGGSVSTLTIQRTQQEDSAVYLCASSLSGRSTEQYFGPGTRLTVT.

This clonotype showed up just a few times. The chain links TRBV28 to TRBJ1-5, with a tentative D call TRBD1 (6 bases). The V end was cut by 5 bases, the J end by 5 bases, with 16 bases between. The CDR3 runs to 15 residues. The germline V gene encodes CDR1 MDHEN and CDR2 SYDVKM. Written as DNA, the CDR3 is TGTGCCAGCAGTGCAGCGGAGGGGGGAGATCAGCCCCAGCATTTT. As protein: CASSAAEGGDQPQHF.

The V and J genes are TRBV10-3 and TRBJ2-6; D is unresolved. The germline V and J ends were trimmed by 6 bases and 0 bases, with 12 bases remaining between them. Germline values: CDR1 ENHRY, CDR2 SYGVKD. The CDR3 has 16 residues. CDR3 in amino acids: CAISPSTDSGANVLTF. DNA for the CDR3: TGTGCCATCAGCCCCAGTACCGACTCTGGGGCCAACGTCCTGACTTTC.

In DNA form, the CDR3 reads TGTGCCAGCAGTCAGGGGAGTCTACGCGAGCAGTACTTC. Translated: CASSQGSLREQYF. The chain combines TRBV7-9 with TRBJ2-7, with TRBD1 as a possible D gene (6 bases). V was trimmed by 6 bases and J by 6 bases, leaving 15 bases between them. CDR1 and CDR2 (germline): SEHNR, FQNEAQ (reference sequence). CDR3 size: 13 residues.

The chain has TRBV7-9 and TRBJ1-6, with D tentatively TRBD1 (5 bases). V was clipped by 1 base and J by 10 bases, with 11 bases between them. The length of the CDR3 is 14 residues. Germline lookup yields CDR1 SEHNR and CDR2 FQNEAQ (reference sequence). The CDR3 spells CASSLEGVGSPLHF. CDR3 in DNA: TGTGCCAGCAGCTTAGAAGGGGTTGGGTCACCCCTCCACTTT. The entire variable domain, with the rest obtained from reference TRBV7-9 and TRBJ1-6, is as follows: DTGVSQNPRHKITKRGQNVTFRCDPISEHNRLYWYRQTLGQGPEFLTYFQNEAQLEKSRLLSDRFSAERPKGSFSTLEIQRTEQGDSAMYLCASSLEGVGSPLHFGNGTRLTVT.

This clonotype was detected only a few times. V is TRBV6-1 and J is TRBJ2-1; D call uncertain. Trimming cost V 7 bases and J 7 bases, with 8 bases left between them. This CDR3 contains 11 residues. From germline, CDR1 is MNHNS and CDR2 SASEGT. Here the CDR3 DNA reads TGTGCCAGCAACCAATGGAATGAGCAGTTCTTC. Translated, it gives CASNQWNEQFF.

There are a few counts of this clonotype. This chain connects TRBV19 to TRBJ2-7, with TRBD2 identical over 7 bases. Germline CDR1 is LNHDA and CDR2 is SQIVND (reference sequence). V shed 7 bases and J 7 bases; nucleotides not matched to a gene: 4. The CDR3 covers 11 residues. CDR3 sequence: CASTEGGEQYF. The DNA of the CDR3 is TGTGCCAGTACCGAGGGAGGGGAGCAGTACTTC.

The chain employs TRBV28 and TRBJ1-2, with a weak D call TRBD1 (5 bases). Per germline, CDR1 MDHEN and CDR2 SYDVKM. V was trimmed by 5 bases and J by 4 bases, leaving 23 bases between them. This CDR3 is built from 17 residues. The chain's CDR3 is CASSGATGTGILYGYTF. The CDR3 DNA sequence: TGTGCCAGCAGTGGGGCCACCGGGACTGGGATTCTCTATGGCTACACCTTC.

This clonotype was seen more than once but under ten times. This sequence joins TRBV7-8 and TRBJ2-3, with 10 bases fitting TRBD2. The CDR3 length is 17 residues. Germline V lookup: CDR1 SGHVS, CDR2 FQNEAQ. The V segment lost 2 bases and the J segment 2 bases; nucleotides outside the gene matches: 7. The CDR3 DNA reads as TGTGCCAGCAGCTTACTGGCTAGCGGGAGAGTCACAGATACGCAGTATTTT. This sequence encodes CASSLLASGRVTDTQYF.

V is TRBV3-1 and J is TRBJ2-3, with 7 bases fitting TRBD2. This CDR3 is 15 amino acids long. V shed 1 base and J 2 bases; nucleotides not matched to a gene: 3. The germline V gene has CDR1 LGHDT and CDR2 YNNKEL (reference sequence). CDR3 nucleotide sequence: TGTGCCAGCAGCCAAGGACTAGCCAACACAGATACGCAGTATTTT. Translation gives CASSQGLANTDTQYF.

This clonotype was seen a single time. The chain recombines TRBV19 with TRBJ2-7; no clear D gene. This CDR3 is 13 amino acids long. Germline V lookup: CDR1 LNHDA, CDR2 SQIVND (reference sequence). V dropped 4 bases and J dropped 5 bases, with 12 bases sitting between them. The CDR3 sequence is CASSSELSDEQYF. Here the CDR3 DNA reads TGTGCCAGTAGTAGTGAGTTGTCTGACGAGCAGTACTTC.

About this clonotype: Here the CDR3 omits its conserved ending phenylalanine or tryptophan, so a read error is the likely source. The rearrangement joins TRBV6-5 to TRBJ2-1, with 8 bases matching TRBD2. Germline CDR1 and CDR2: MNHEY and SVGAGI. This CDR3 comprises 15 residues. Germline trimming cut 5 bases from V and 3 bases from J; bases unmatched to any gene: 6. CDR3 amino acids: CASSRTGGLYNEQFL. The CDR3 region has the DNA TGTGCCAGCAGTCGCACGGGGGGGCTCTACAATGAGCAGTTCCTC.

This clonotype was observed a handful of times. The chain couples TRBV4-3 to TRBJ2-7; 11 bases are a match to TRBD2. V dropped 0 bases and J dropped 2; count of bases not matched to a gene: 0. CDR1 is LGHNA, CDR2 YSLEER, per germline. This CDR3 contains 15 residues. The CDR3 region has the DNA TGCGCCAGCAGCCAAGAGGGACTAGCGGCCTACGAGCAGTACTTC. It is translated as CASSQEGLAAYEQYF.

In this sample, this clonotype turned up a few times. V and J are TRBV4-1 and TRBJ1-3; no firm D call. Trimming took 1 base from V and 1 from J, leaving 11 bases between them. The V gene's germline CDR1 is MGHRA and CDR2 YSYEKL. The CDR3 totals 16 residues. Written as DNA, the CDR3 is TGCGCCAGCAGCCAAGTGACCAGTTATTCTGGAAACACCATATATTTT. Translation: CASSQVTSYSGNTIYF.

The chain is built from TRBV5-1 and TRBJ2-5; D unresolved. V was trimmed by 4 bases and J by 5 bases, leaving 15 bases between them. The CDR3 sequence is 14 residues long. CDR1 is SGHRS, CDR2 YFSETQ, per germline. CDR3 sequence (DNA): TGCGCCAGCAGCCCAAACGTGGTGGGGGAGACCCAGTACTTC. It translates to CASSPNVVGETQYF.

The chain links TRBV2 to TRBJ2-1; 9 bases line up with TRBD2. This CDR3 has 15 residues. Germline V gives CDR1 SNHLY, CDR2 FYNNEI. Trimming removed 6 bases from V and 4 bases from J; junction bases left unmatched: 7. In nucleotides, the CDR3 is TGTGCCAGCAGGTCGCGGACTAGCGCTTACAATGAGCAGTTCTTC. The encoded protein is CASRSRTSAYNEQFF.

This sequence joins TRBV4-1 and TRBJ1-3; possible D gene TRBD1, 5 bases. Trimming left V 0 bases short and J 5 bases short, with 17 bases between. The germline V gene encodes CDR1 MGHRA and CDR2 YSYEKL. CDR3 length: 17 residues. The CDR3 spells CASSQEGSGLRRNTIYF. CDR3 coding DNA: TGCGCCAGCAGCCAAGAAGGTTCAGGGCTTCGGAGAAACACCATATATTTT.

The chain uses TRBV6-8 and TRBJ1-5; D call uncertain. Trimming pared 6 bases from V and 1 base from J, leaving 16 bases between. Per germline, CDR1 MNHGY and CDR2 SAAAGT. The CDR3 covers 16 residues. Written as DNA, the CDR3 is TGTGCCAGCAGAAGGTCTGGAGCTGGCAGCAATCAGCCCCAGCATTTT. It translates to CASRRSGAGSNQPQHF.

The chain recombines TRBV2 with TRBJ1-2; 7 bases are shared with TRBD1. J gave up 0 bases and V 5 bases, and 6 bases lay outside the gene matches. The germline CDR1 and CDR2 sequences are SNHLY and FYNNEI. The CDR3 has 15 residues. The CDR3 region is CASSPQQGSNYGYTF. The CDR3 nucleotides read TGTGCCAGCAGTCCCCAACAGGGGTCTAACTATGGCTACACCTTC. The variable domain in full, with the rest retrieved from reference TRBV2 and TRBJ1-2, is EPEVTQTPSHQVTQMGQEVILRCVPISNHLYFYWYRQILGQKVEFLVSFYNNEISEKSEIFDDQFSVERPDGSNFTLKIRSTKLEDSAMYFCASSPQQGSNYGYTFGSGTRLTVV.